What follows is one TCR beta chain and its context. No cognate antigen has been identified for it. Within one base of it there is no much larger clone, and no base qualities were kept. This specimen comes from a study of T cell responses to AZD1222 COVID-19 vaccine (dated by TCRdb to the early 2020s). For the wider study: AZD1222 recipients whose second dose came at about 4 weeks and those whose second dose came at about 12 weeks were combined into one group, since spike-specific TCR depth and breadth did not differ between the two schedules. TCR sequencing was performed for 230 to 250 trial participants, of whom about 200 were given two doses of AZD1222 and around 25 were given two doses of MenACWY control vaccine. Trial participants were enrolled by age into 18-55, 56-69 and 70-plus year subgroups, with around 150, 28 and 57 TCR-sequenced participants respectively.

The CDR3 regions of human TCRbeta chains were analyzed by immunosequencing. The original pipeline was this. TCRs in the repertoires were compared against a reference library of SARS-CoV-2-specific TCRs that had been generated with the MIRA antigen-specificity platform. Breadth was defined as the fraction of unique TCRs that were SARS-CoV-2-associated, and depth was defined as the fraction of total T cells that were SARS-CoV-2-associated. Each spike-specific TCR was assigned to its reactive spike region and to a CD4 or CD8 class using the MIRA data. Log10-transformed breadth and depth values were compared by one-way ANOVA with Sidak's multiple comparisons tests. TCRdb mirrors the immuneACCESS table, restricted to in-frame sequences. Some clones are absent from its copies; in checked studies, under half trace to an unresolved V gene, and the reason for the others is unknown. V, J and clone size are taken as reported in that table, and D and trimming were inferred from the DNA itself. This sample gives 100,000 to 140,000 clones in total; about 90% of them show up just once. 6.6% of the sample is held by the ten biggest clonotypes.

The time point label here, explained by the study, means: baseline before first vaccination. Vaccinee samples came from UK trials COV001 and COV002, including a single-blind randomized controlled phase 2/3 trial of AZD1222 (ChAdOx1 nCoV-19) in healthy adults. For TCRbeta chain sequencing, PBMC samples were collected from trial participants at day 0 and at day 28 after the second dose. The study at large found these results: In the small 56-69-year group, the increase in depth fell short of significance, most likely because of low power. The vaccine-associated CD4 TCRs covered the entire spike protein, and the dominant responses fell in regions 160-218 and 743-854. After two AZD1222 doses, spike-specific TCR breadth and depth were significantly higher than at day 0 and than in MenACWY recipients. Conclusions about previously exposed vaccinees are limited because only five to seven AZD1222 recipients were SARS-CoV-2 seropositive at baseline. Nearly half of unique spike-specific TCRs reportedly recognized epitopes outside regions mutated in the B.1.351 and B.1.1.7 variants. Because no day 14 peak-response samples were available, the repertoires could be characterized only after the peak T cell response. Most participants were white British and females outnumbered males, and the authors suggested that clonal diversity may have been underestimated.

Deletion took 5 bases off V and 9 bases off J, with a span of 14 bases between the germline ends. From its cysteine to its phenylalanine, the CDR3 spans 12 amino acids. Only the CDR3 DNA is retained, 36 bases long and in frame from the first base. Reading the germline V gene gives CDR1 MDHEN and CDR2 SYDVKM. The V and J genes are TRBV28 and TRBJ2-7; the D gene cannot be named for sure. The source is an adult in good health. The source was peripheral blood, collected on day 0 of AZD1222 vaccination. The DNA sequence is given as TGTGCCAGCAGTCGCACAAGTACGACGCAGTACTTC. This translates into CASSRTSTTQYF.